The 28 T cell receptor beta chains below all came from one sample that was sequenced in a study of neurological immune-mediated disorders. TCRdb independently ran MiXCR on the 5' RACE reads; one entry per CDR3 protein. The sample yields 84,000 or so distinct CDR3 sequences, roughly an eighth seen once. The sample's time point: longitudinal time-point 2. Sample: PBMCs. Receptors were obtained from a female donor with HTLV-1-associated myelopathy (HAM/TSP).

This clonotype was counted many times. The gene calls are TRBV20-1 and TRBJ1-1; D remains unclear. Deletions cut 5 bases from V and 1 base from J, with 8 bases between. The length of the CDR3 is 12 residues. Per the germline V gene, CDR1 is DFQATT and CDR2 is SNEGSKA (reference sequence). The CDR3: CSAPSRNTEAFF. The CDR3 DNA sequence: TGCAGTGCTCCTTCTCGGAACACTGAAGCTTTCTTT.

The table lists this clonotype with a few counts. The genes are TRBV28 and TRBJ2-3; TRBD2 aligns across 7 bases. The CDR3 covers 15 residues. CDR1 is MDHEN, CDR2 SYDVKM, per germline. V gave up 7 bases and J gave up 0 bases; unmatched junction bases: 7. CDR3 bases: TGTGCCAGCACCCGGGGGGACCTAAGCACAGATACGCAGTATTTT. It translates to CASTRGDLSTDTQYF.

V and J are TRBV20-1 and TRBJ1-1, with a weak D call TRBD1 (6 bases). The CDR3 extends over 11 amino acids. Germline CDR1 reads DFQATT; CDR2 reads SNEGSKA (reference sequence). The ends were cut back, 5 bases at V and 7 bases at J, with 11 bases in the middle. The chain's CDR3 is CSAGKGGEAFF. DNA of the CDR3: TGCAGTGCTGGGAAGGGGGGTGAAGCTTTCTTT.

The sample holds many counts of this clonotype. CDR3 bases: TGTGCCAGCAGAGCCGGGACAGATAATTCACCCCTCCACTTT. Its translation is CASRAGTDNSPLHF. This chain uses TRBV7-9 with TRBJ1-6; TRBD1 matches 7 bases. CDR1 is SEHNR and CDR2 is FQNEAQ in the germline V gene (reference sequence). J lost 5 bases, V lost 6 bases, and 4 bases had no gene match. This CDR3 is built from 14 residues. Using reference TRBV7-9 and TRBJ1-6 for the parts outside the CDR3, the full variable domain is DTGVSQNPRHKITKRGQNVTFRCDPISEHNRLYWYRQTLGQGPEFLTYFQNEAQLEKSRLLSDRFSAERPKGSFSTLEIQRTEQGDSAMYLCASRAGTDNSPLHFGNGTRLTVT.

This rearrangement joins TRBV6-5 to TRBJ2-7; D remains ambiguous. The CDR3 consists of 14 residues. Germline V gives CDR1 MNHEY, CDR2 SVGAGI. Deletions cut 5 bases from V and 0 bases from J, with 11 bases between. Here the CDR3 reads CASSIQRASYEQYF. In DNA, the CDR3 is TGTGCCAGCAGTATCCAGAGAGCCTCCTACGAGCAGTACTTC.

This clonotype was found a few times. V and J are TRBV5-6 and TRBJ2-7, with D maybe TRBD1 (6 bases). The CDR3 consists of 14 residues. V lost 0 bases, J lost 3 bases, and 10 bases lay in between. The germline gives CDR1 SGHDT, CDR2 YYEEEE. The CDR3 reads CASSLGQVFYEQYF. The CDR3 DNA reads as TGTGCCAGCAGCTTGGGACAGGTTTTCTACGAGCAGTACTTC.

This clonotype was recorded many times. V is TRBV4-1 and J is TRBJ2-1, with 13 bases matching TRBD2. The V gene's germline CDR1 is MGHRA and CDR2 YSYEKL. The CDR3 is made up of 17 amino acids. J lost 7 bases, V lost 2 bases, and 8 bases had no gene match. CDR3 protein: CASSQTTSGGALNEQFF. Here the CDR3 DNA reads TGCGCCAGCAGCCAAACCACTAGCGGGGGGGCCTTAAATGAGCAGTTCTTC.

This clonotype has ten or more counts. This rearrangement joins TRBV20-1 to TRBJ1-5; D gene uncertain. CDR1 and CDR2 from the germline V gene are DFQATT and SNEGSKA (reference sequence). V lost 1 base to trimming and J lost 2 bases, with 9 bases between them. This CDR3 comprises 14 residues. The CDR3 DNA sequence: TGCAGTGCTAGAGTCTACCCTGGCAATCAGCCCCAGCATTTT. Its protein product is CSARVYPGNQPQHF.

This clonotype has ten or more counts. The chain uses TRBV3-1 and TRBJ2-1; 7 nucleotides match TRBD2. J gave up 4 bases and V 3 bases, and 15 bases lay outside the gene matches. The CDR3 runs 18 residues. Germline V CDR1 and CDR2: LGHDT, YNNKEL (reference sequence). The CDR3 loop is CASSQSGLLQKRYNEQFF. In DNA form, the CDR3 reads TGTGCCAGCAGCCAGTCGGGACTACTACAAAAGCGATACAATGAGCAGTTCTTC.

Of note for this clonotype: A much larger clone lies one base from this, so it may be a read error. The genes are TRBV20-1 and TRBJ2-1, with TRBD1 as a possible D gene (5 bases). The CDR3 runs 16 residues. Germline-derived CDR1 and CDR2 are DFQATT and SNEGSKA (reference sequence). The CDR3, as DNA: TGCAGTGTTAGATCAGGACACCCACAATTTTACAATGAGCAGTTCTTC. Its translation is CSVRSGHPQFYNEQFF.

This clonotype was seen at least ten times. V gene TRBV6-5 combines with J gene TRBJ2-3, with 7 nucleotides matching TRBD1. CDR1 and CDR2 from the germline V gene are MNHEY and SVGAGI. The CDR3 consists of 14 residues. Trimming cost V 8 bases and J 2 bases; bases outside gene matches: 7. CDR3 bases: TGTGCCAGCTGCCGGGACAGCTCCACAGATACGCAGTATTTT. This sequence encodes CASCRDSSTDTQYF.

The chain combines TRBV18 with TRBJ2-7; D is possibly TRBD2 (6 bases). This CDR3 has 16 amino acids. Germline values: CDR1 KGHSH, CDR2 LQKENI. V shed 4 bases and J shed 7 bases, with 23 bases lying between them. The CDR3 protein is CASSLPWDWGRGEQYF. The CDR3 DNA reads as TGTGCCAGCTCACTTCCCTGGGACTGGGGCCGGGGGGAGCAGTACTTC. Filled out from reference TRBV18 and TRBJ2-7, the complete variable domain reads NAGVMQNPRHLVRRRGQEARLRCSPMKGHSHVYWYRQLPEEGLKFMVYLQKENIIDESGMPKERFSAEFPKEGPSILRIQQVVRGDSAAYFCASSLPWDWGRGEQYFGPGTRLTVT.

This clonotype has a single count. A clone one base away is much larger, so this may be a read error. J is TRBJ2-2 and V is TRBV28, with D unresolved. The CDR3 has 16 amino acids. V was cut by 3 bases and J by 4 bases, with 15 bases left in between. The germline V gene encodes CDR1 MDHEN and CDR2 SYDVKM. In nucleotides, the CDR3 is TGTGCCAGCAGTTTTGAAGGAAAGGGTCCCACCGGGGAGCTGTTTTTT. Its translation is CASSFEGKGPTGELFF.

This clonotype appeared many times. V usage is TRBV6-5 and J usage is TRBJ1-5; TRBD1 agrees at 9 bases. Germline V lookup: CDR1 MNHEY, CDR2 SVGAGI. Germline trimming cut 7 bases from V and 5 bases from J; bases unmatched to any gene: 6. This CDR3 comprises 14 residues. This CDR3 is CASKRGQGDQPQHF. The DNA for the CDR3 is TGTGCCAGCAAAAGGGGACAGGGAGATCAGCCCCAGCATTTT.

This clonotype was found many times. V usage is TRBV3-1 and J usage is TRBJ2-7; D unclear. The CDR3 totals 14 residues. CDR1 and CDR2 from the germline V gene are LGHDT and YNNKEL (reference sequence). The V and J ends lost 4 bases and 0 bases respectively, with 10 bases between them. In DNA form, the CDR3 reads TGTGCCAGCAGCCCCCTCACCTCCTCCTACGAGCAGTACTTC. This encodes CASSPLTSSYEQYF.

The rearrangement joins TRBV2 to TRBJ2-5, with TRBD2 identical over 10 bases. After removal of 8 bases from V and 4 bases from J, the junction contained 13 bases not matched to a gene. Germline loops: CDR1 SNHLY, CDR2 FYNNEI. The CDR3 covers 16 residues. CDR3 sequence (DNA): TGTGCCAGCTTAGCCAGCGGGGGGGCCCGGGGAGAGACCCAGTACTTC. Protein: CASLASGGARGETQYF.

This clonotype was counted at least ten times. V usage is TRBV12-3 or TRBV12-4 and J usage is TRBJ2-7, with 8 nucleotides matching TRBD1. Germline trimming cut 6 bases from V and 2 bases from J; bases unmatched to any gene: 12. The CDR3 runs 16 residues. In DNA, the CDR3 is TGTGCCAGCAGCTACGGCACCGGGACAGGACCCTACGAGCAGTACTTC. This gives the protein CASSYGTGTGPYEQYF.

The CDR3 DNA reads as TGCAGTGCTAGACACATCGGACTAGCGGGGGTCTACGAGCAGTACTTC. Its translation: CSARHIGLAGVYEQYF. The chain recombines TRBV20-1 with TRBJ2-7; the match to TRBD2 covers 13 bases. The germline V gene encodes CDR1 DFQATT and CDR2 SNEGSKA (reference sequence). The CDR3 sequence is 16 residues long. Losses at the gene ends were 2 bases for V and 3 bases for J; bases not matched to a gene: 7.

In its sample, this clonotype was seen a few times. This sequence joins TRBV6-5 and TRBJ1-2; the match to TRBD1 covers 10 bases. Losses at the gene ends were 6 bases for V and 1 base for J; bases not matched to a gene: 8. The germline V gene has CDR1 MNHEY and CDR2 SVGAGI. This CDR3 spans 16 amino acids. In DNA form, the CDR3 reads TGTGCCAGCAGCGACGACAGGGGGCGTTTTAACTATGGCTACACCTTC. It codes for CASSDDRGRFNYGYTF.

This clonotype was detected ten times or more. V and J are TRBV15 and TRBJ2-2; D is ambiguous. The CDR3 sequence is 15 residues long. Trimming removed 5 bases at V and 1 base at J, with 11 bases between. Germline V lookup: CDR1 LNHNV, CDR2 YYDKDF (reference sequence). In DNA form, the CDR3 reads TGTGCCACCAGCCTCAAAACACGGAACACCGGGGAGCTGTTTTTT. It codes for CATSLKTRNTGELFF.

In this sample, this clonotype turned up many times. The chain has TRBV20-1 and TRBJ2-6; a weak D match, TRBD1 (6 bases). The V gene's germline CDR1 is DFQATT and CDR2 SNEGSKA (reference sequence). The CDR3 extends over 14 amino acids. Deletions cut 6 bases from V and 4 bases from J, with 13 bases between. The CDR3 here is CSAGVGTGANVLTF. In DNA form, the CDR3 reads TGCAGTGCGGGGGTGGGGACAGGGGCCAACGTCCTGACTTTC.

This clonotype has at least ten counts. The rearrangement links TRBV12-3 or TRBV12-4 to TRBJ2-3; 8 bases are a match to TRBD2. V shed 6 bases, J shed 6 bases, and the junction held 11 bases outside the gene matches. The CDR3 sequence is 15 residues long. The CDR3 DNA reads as TGTGCCAGCAGACGCTGGCGGGGGGCGGCGGATACGCAGTATTTT. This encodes CASRRWRGAADTQYF.

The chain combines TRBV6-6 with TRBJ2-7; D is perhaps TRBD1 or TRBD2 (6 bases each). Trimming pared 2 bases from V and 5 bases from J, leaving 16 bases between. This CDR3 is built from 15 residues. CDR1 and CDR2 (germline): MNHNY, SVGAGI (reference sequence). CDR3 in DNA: TGTGCCAGCAGTTACAAGCTACAGGGAGGCCACGAGCAGTACTTC. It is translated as CASSYKLQGGHEQYF.

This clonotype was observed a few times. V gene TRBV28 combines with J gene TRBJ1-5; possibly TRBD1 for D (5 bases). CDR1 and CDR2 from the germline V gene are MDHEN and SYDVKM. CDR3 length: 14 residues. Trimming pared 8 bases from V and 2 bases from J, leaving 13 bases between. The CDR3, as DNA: TGTGCCAGCCTACTACGGGGGGGCAATCAGCCCCAGCATTTT. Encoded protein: CASLLRGGNQPQHF.

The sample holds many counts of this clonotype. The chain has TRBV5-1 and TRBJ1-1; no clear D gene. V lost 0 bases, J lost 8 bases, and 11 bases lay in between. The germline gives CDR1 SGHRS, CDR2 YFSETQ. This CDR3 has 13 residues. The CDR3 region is CASSLGGAPEAFF. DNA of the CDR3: TGCGCCAGCAGCTTGGGGGGAGCCCCCGAAGCTTTCTTT.

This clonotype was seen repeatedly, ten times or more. In DNA form, the CDR3 reads TGTGCCACCAGCAGCTTGCCCGGGACAGGGCCGGCGTACTATGGCTACACCTTC. It codes for CATSSLPGTGPAYYGYTF. The chain has TRBV15 and TRBJ1-2; 9 nucleotides align to TRBD1. The germline V gene has CDR1 LNHNV and CDR2 YYDKDF (reference sequence). V was pared by 3 bases and J by 3 bases, with 14 bases of the junction left unmatched. The CDR3 sequence is 18 residues long.

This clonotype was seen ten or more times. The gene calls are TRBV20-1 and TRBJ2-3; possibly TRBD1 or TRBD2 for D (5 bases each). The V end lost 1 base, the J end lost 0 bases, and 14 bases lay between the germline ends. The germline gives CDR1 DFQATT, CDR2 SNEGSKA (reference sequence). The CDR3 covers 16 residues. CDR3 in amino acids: CSARGPGTSSTDTQYF. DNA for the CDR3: TGCAGTGCTAGAGGGCCCGGGACGTCTAGCACAGATACGCAGTATTTT.

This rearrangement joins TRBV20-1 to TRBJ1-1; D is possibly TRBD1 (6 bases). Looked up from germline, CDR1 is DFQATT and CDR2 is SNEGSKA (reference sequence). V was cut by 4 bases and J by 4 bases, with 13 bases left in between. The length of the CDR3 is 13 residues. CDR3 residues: CSATRQVSTEAFF. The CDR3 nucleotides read TGCAGTGCTACCAGACAGGTATCCACTGAAGCTTTCTTT.